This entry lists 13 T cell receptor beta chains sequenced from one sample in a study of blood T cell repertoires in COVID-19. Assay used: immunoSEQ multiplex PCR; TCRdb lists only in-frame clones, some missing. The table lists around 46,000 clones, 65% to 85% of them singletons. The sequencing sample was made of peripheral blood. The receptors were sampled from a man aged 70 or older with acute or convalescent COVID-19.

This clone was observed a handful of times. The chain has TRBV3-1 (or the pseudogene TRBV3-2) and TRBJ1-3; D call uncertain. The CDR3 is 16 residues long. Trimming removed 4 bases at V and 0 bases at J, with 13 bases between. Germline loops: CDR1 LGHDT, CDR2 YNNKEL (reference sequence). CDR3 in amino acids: CASSPQRGLSGNTIYF. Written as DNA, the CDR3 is TGTGCCAGCAGCCCTCAGAGAGGCCTCTCTGGAAACACCATATATTTT.

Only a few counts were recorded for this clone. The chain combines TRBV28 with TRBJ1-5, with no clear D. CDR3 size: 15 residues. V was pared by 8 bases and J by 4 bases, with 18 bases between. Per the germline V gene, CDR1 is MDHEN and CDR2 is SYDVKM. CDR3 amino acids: CASSTVQSLNQPQHF. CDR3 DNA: TGTGCCAGCTCTACAGTACAGTCCTTAAATCAGCCCCAGCATTTT.

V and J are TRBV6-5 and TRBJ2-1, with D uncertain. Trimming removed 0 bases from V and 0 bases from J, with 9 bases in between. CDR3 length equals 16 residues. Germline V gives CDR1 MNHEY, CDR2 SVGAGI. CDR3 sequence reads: CASSYSSGFSYNEQFF. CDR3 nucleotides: TGTGCCAGCAGTTACTCGTCAGGTTTCTCCTACAATGAGCAGTTCTTC.

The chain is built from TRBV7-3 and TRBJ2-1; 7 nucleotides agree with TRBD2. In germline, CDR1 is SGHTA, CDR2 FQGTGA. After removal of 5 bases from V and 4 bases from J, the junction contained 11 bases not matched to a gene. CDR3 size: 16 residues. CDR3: CASSPRALAAYNEQFF. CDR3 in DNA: TGTGCCAGCAGCCCCCGGGCTCTAGCGGCGTACAATGAGCAGTTCTTC.

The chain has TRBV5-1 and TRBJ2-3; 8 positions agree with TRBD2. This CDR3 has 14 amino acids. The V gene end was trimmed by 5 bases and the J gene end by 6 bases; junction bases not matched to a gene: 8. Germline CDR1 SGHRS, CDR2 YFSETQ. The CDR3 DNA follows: TGCGCCAGCAGGACTAGCGTGGAGCTTGATACGCAGTATTTT. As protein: CASRTSVELDTQYF. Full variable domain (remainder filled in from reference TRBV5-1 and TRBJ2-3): KAGVTQTPRYLIKTRGQQVTLSCSPISGHRSVSWYQQTPGQGLQFLFEYFSETQRNKGNFPGRFSGRQFSNSRSEMNVSTLELGDSALYLCASRTSVELDTQYFGPGTRLTVL.

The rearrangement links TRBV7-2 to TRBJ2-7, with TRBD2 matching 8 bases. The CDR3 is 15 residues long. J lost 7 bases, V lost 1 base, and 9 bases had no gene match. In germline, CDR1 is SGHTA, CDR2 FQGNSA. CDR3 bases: TGTGCCAGCAGCTTAGAAACGGGAGGGATCCGAGAGCAGTACTTC. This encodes CASSLETGGIREQYF.

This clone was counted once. Here the CDR3 reads CASSLRQGREAFF. The CDR3 region has the DNA TGTGCCAGCAGTTTACGACAGGGGCGTGAAGCTTTCTTT. The V and J genes are TRBV6-5 and TRBJ1-1; 8 bases fit TRBD1. The CDR3 is 13 amino acids. Germline-derived CDR1 and CDR2 are MNHEY and SVGAGI. Germline trimming cut 4 bases from V and 7 bases from J; bases unmatched to any gene: 5.

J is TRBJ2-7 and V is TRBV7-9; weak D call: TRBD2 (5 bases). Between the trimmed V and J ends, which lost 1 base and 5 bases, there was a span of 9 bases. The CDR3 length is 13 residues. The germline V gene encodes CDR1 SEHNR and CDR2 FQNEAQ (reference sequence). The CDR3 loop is CASSLVRGHEQYF. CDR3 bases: TGTGCCAGCAGCTTAGTCCGGGGTCACGAGCAGTACTTC.

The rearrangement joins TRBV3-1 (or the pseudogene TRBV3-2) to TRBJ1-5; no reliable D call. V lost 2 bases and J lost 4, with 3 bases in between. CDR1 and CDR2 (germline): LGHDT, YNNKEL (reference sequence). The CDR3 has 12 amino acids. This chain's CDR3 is CASSQLNQPQHF. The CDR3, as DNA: TGTGCCAGCAGCCAACTGAATCAGCCCCAGCATTTT.

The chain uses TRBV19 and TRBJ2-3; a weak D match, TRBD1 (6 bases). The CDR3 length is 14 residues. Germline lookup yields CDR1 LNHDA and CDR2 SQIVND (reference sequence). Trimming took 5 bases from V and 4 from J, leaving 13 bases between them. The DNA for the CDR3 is TGTGCCAGTAGTCCAGGGACAATTTCAGATACGCAGTATTTT. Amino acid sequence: CASSPGTISDTQYF.

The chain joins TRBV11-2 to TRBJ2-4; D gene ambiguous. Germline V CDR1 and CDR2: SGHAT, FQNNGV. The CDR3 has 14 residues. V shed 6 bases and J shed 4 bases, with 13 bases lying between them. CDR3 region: CASSYSTRKNIQYF. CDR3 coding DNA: TGTGCCAGCAGTTATTCCACACGTAAAAACATTCAGTACTTC. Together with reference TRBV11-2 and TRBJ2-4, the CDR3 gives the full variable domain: EAGVAQSPRYKIIEKRQSVAFWCNPISGHATLYWYQQILGQGPKLLIQFQNNGVVDDSQLPKDRFSAERLKGVDSTLKIQPAKLEDSAVYLCASSYSTRKNIQYFGAGTRLSVL.

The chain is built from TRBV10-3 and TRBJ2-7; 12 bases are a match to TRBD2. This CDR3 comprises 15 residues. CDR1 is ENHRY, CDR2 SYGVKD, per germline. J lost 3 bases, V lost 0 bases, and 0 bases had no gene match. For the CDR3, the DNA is TGTGCCATCAGTGAGTCGACTAGCGGGGGCTACGAGCAGTACTTC. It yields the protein CAISESTSGGYEQYF.

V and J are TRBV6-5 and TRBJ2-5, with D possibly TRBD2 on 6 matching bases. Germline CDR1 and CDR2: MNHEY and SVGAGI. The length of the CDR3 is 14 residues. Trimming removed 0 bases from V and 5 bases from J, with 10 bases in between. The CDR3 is CASSYSRDGETQYF. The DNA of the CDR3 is TGTGCCAGCAGTTACTCGCGGGACGGGGAGACCCAGTACTTC.